A single sample gave rise to the 32 T cell receptor beta chains below, sequenced in a study of blood T cell repertoires in COVID-19. Profiled with immunoSEQ multiplex PCR; TCRdb holds only in-frame clones, not every one. The table lists about 170,000 clones, approximately 90% of them singletons. The sequencing sample was made of peripheral blood. All receptors derive from a man aged 55 to 69 with acute or convalescent COVID-19.

This clone came up once. The chain recombines TRBV4-3 with TRBJ2-7, with TRBD1 matching 8 bases. The J segment lost 4 bases and the V segment lost 1 base, leaving 6 bases of the junction unmatched. CDR3 size: 15 residues. The V gene's germline CDR1 is LGHNA and CDR2 YSLEER. The CDR3 sequence is CASSQVSGGAYEQYF. In nucleotides, the CDR3 is TGCGCCAGCAGCCAAGTTTCAGGGGGCGCGTACGAGCAGTACTTC.

CDR3 coding DNA: TGTGCCAGCAGCCAAGAAACGGTTACCGGGGAGCTGTTTTTT. Its protein is CASSQETVTGELFF. The V call is TRBV3-1 (or the pseudogene TRBV3-2), the J call TRBJ2-2; no clear D gene. This CDR3 comprises 14 residues. V dropped 0 bases and J dropped 5 bases, with 7 bases sitting between them. The V gene's germline CDR1 is LGHDT and CDR2 YNNKEL (reference sequence).

This chain links TRBV11-3 with TRBJ2-7; 8 bases match TRBD1. There are 17 residues in the CDR3. Trimming removed 5 bases from V and 3 bases from J; junction bases left unmatched: 15. Per the germline V gene, CDR1 is SGHNT and CDR2 is YENEEA. The CDR3 DNA follows: TGTGCCAGCAGCCCTACTTGTTGTACAGGGGGTTTCTACGAGCAGTACGTC. Translating gives CASSPTCCTGGFYEQYV.

This chain uses TRBV7-9 with TRBJ1-1; D call uncertain. V lost 5 bases, J lost 1 base, and 8 bases lay in between. This CDR3 contains 13 residues. From germline, CDR1 is SEHNR and CDR2 FQNEAQ (reference sequence). CDR3: CASSPTANTEAFF. For the CDR3, the DNA is TGTGCCAGCAGCCCCACAGCGAACACTGAAGCTTTCTTT.

This chain links TRBV29-1 with TRBJ2-1; 10 nucleotides line up with TRBD1. Germline CDR1 SQVTM, CDR2 ANQGSEA. The length of the CDR3 is 15 residues. J gave up 4 bases and V 5 bases, and 8 bases lay outside the gene matches. Here the CDR3 reads CSVRGGQGIYNEQFF. CDR3 bases: TGCAGCGTTCGAGGGGGACAGGGGATATACAATGAGCAGTTCTTC.

This clone was found once. The V gene is TRBV9, the J gene TRBJ2-7; D gene unclear. This CDR3 has 14 amino acids. Germline-derived CDR1 and CDR2 are SGDLS and YYNGEE. V lost 6 bases and J lost 1, with 14 bases in between. The CDR3 protein is CASIGQPLSYEQYF. CDR3 nucleotide sequence: TGTGCCAGCATTGGGCAGCCACTTTCCTACGAGCAGTACTTC.

This clone was counted at least ten times. V gene TRBV19 combines with J gene TRBJ1-2, with D possibly being TRBD1 (5 bases). The CDR3 is 14 amino acids. V shed 3 bases and J shed 8 bases, with 16 bases lying between them. In germline, CDR1 is LNHDA, CDR2 SQIVND (reference sequence). This chain's CDR3 is CASSIFGGTRGYTF. Here the CDR3 DNA reads TGTGCCAGTAGTATCTTCGGGGGGACTCGGGGCTACACCTTC. Looking up the rest from reference TRBV19 and TRBJ1-2 gives the full variable domain: DGGITQSPKYLFRKEGQNVTLSCEQNLNHDAMYWYRQDPGQGLRLIYYSQIVNDFQKGDIAEGYSVSREKKESFPLTVTSAQKNPTAFYLCASSIFGGTRGYTFGSGTRLTVV.

The chain carries TRBV5-4 and TRBJ2-5, with 7 bases aligning to TRBD1. With 4 bases clipped from V and 1 base from J, the junction kept 4 bases outside the gene matches. This CDR3 contains 14 residues. Germline CDR1 is SGHNT and CDR2 is YYREEE (reference sequence). CDR3: CASSLQGIQETQYF. DNA for the CDR3: TGTGCCAGCAGCCTACAGGGGATCCAAGAGACCCAGTACTTC. Combining the CDR3 with reference TRBV5-4 and TRBJ2-5 gives the whole variable domain ETGVTQSPTHLIKTRGQQVTLRCSSQSGHNTVSWYQQALGQGPQFIFQYYREEENGRGNFPPRFSGLQFPNYSSELNVNALELDDSALYLCASSLQGIQETQYFGPGTRLLVL.

This chain's CDR3 is CASSRADYTQYF. The CDR3 region has the DNA TGTGCCAGCAGCCGAGCCGATTATACGCAGTATTTT. The V gene is TRBV14, the J gene TRBJ2-3; D is ambiguous. V was shortened by 4 bases and J by 7 bases, with 9 bases between the two germline ends. The germline V gene encodes CDR1 SGHDN and CDR2 FVKESK. The CDR3 totals 12 residues. The full variable domain, its missing parts supplied by reference TRBV14 and TRBJ2-3, is EAGVTQFPSHSVIEKGQTVTLRCDPISGHDNLYWYRRVMGKEIKFLLHFVKESKQDESGMPNNRFLAERTGGTYSTLKVQPAELEDSGVYFCASSRADYTQYFGPGTRLTVL.

The chain recombines TRBV20-1 with TRBJ1-2; no clear D. The V and J ends lost 6 bases and 6 bases respectively, with 11 bases between them. Germline V CDR1 and CDR2: DFQATT, SNEGSKA (reference sequence). This CDR3 comprises 11 residues. The CDR3: CSAPPGNGYTF. CDR3 nucleotides: TGCAGTGCCCCGCCCGGGAATGGCTACACCTTC.

The rearrangement uses TRBV6-1 and TRBJ1-6, with 7 bases matching TRBD1. The V segment lost 0 bases and the J segment 10 bases; nucleotides outside the gene matches: 12. This CDR3 comprises 17 residues. Germline assignment: CDR1 MNHNS and CDR2 SASEGT. The CDR3 DNA follows: TGTGCCAGCAGTGAAGCTGGCAGGGGGGCGAGGAGATCACCCCTCCACTTT. This encodes CASSEAGRGARRSPLHF.

V is TRBV7-2 and J is TRBJ1-6, with D perhaps matching TRBD1 (5 bases). The V and J ends lost 1 base and 8 bases respectively, with 9 bases between them. From germline, CDR1 is SGHTA and CDR2 FQGNSA. This CDR3 is 14 amino acids long. CDR3 nucleotide sequence: TGTGCCAGCAGCTTAGGGGGGGTTTATTCACCCCTCCACTTT. Its protein is CASSLGGVYSPLHF.

The chain employs TRBV6-5 and TRBJ2-1; D is uncertain. This CDR3 region has 16 residues. Germline values: CDR1 MNHEY, CDR2 SVGAGI. V dropped 2 bases and J dropped 0 bases, with 11 bases sitting between them. DNA for the CDR3: TGTGCCAGCAGTTACAGTTTTAGCCACTCCTACAATGAGCAGTTCTTC. Translating it yields CASSYSFSHSYNEQFF.

The rearrangement joins TRBV12-3 or TRBV12-4 to TRBJ2-7, with D possibly being TRBD2 (6 bases). The V and J ends lost 6 bases and 5 bases respectively, with 14 bases between them. The CDR3 extends over 13 amino acids. The CDR3 DNA reads as TGTGCCAGCAGGAAGGGACTGATCCACGAGCAGTACTTC. Translated: CASRKGLIHEQYF.

This chain links TRBV6-5 with TRBJ1-1, with 9 bases aligning to TRBD1. The ends lost 2 bases at V and 5 bases at J; junction bases unmatched: 3. Germline V CDR1 and CDR2: MNHEY, SVGAGI. The CDR3 length is 14 residues. CDR3 in DNA: TGTGCCAGCAGTTACGGGACAGGGACGACTGAAGCTTTCTTT. It translates to CASSYGTGTTEAFF.

This sequence joins TRBV6-5 and TRBJ2-7; TRBD1 agrees at 12 bases. The CDR3 extends over 14 amino acids. J gave up 7 bases and V 5 bases, and 6 bases lay outside the gene matches. From germline, CDR1 is MNHEY and CDR2 SVGAGI. CDR3 coding DNA: TGTGCCAGCAGTCCGGGACAGGGGGCTTGGGAGCAGTACTTC. It is translated as CASSPGQGAWEQYF.

This rearrangement joins TRBV7-2 to TRBJ2-5; 7 bases are a match to TRBD2. The length of the CDR3 is 17 residues. The germline gives CDR1 SGHTA, CDR2 FQGNSA. V was pared by 1 base and J by 2 bases, with 10 bases of the junction left unmatched. CDR3 DNA sequence: TGTGCCAGCAGCTTAGGAGGGACGGGGGGAAGGCAAGAGACCCAGTACTTC. It is translated as CASSLGGTGGRQETQYF. Combining the CDR3 with reference TRBV7-2 and TRBJ2-5 gives the whole variable domain GAGVSQSPSNKVTEKGKDVELRCDPISGHTALYWYRQSLGQGLEFLIYFQGNSAPDKSGLPSDRFSAERTGGSVSTLTIQRTQQEDSAVYLCASSLGGTGGRQETQYFGPGTRLLVL.

This clone appeared a single time. The V and J genes are TRBV11-2 and TRBJ1-6, with D maybe TRBD1 (6 bases). V was cut by 2 bases and J by 7 bases, with 9 bases left in between. CDR1 is SGHAT and CDR2 is FQNNGV in the germline V gene. This CDR3 is built from 14 residues. The CDR3 DNA follows: TGTGCCAGCAGCTTATCGGACAGAAATTCACCCCTCCACTTT. This gives the protein CASSLSDRNSPLHF.

The CDR3 protein is CASSVRDRDTGELFF. CDR3 in DNA: TGTGCCAGCAGCGTCCGGGACAGGGACACCGGGGAGCTGTTTTTT. V is TRBV9 and J is TRBJ2-2, with 9 bases aligning to TRBD1. Per the germline V gene, CDR1 is SGDLS and CDR2 is YYNGEE. This CDR3 is built from 15 residues. The J segment lost 3 bases and the V segment lost 2 bases, leaving 2 bases of the junction unmatched.

This clone was recorded only once. The chain carries TRBV19 and TRBJ1-1; TRBD1 is a possible D gene (6 bases). The CDR3 loop spans 15 amino acids. The germline gives CDR1 LNHDA, CDR2 SQIVND (reference sequence). V was clipped by 2 bases and J by 6 bases, with 16 bases between them. Here the CDR3 reads CASSIPRGGGAEAFF. As DNA, the CDR3 is TGTGCCAGTAGTATACCCAGGGGTGGGGGCGCTGAAGCTTTCTTT.

This chain joins TRBV9 and TRBJ1-2; 11 bases align to TRBD1. Germline trimming cut 5 bases from V and 5 bases from J; bases unmatched to any gene: 11. The germline V gene has CDR1 SGDLS and CDR2 YYNGEE. This CDR3 spans 16 amino acids. The CDR3 coding sequence is TGTGCCAGCAGAGCCGGGACAGGGGGGGCTAGGTATGGCTACACCTTC. Residues: CASRAGTGGARYGYTF.

The J gene is TRBJ2-1, the V gene TRBV29-1, with 8 positions matching TRBD1. The CDR3 is 14 residues long. From germline, CDR1 is SQVTM and CDR2 ANQGSEA. The trim removed 6 bases at V and 8 bases at J, leaving 12 bases unmatched. The CDR3 DNA follows: TGCAGCGTAGAGGACAGGGTCAGGGGCGATGAGCAGTTCTTC. It specifies CSVEDRVRGDEQFF.

The chain recombines TRBV5-5 with TRBJ2-3; TRBD1 matches at 8 bases. J gave up 0 bases and V 4 bases, and 4 bases lay outside the gene matches. CDR3 length: 15 amino acids. The V gene's germline CDR1 is SGHKS and CDR2 YYEKEE (reference sequence). This CDR3 is CASSTGDRSTDTQYF. The CDR3 DNA is TGTGCCAGCAGCACCGGGGACAGGAGCACAGATACGCAGTATTTT.

Remarks on this clone: This CDR3 is also generated by other DNA sequences in the sample. The V and J genes are TRBV5-1 and TRBJ1-3; TRBD1 might be the D (6 bases). CDR1 and CDR2 from the germline V gene are SGHRS and YFSETQ. Between the trimmed V and J ends, which lost 5 bases and 1 base, there was a span of 10 bases. CDR3 length equals 14 residues. CDR3: CASSSQGSGNTIYF. Here the CDR3 DNA reads TGCGCCAGCAGTTCACAGGGTTCTGGAAACACCATATATTTT.

The chain has TRBV7-9 and TRBJ2-3; 10 bases match TRBD2. In germline, CDR1 is SEHNR, CDR2 FQNEAQ (reference sequence). The CDR3 totals 15 residues. The ends lost 4 bases at V and 5 bases at J; junction bases unmatched: 6. CDR3 in amino acids: CASSSLAGVGDTQYF. CDR3 DNA: TGTGCCAGCAGCTCCCTAGCGGGAGTAGGAGATACGCAGTATTTT.

V usage is TRBV4-2 and J usage is TRBJ2-2, with 9 nucleotides matching TRBD2. CDR3 size: 17 residues. The V gene end was trimmed by 1 base and the J gene end by 3 bases; junction bases not matched to a gene: 6. Germline values: CDR1 LGHNA, CDR2 YNFKEQ. In DNA, the CDR3 is TGTGCCAGCAGCCAAGTGAAGCGGGGGGCGTACACCGGGGAGCTGTTTTTT. This gives the protein CASSQVKRGAYTGELFF.

The V gene is TRBV27, the J gene TRBJ1-1, with a tentative D call TRBD1 (5 bases). The CDR3 spans 14 residues. V was trimmed by 4 bases and J by 4 bases, leaving 13 bases between them. Germline CDR1 is MNHEY and CDR2 is SMNVEV (reference sequence). The CDR3 region is CASSSRGRGTEAFF. In nucleotides, the CDR3 is TGTGCCAGCAGTTCCCGAGGGAGGGGCACTGAAGCTTTCTTT.

The V gene is TRBV3-1 (or the pseudogene TRBV3-2), the J gene TRBJ1-4, with TRBD1 matching over 12 bases. The CDR3 totals 18 residues. Germline V gene data show CDR1 as LGHDT and CDR2 as YNNKEL (reference sequence). Trimming at V came to 4 bases and at J to 2 bases, leaving 8 bases not matched to a gene. The CDR3 DNA reads as TGTGCCAGCAGCCCTCCGGGACAGGGGGCCGGTACTAATGAAAAACTGTTTTTT. Amino acid sequence: CASSPPGQGAGTNEKLFF.

The chain links TRBV9 to TRBJ2-1; 7 nucleotides agree with TRBD1. This CDR3 has 15 residues. With 5 bases clipped from V and 4 bases from J, the junction kept 9 bases outside the gene matches. Germline assignment: CDR1 SGDLS and CDR2 YYNGEE. CDR3 DNA: TGTGCCAGCAGTACTGGACAGGTGAAGTACAATGAGCAGTTCTTC. Amino acids: CASSTGQVKYNEQFF.

The rearrangement joins TRBV11-3 to TRBJ2-2; 9 bases agree with TRBD2. V trimming: 1 base; J trimming: 6 bases; junction bases outside the gene matches: 6. Germline V gives CDR1 SGHNT, CDR2 YENEEA. This CDR3 has 16 amino acids. The CDR3 loop reads CASSLGGGAFAGELFF. CDR3 bases: TGTGCCAGCAGCTTAGGCGGGGGGGCCTTCGCCGGGGAGCTGTTTTTT.

This clone was found a few times. The chain couples TRBV19 to TRBJ2-7; 10 positions agree with TRBD1. V was pared by 5 bases and J by 4 bases, with 8 bases of the junction left unmatched. This CDR3 is 15 amino acids long. CDR1 and CDR2 from the germline V gene are LNHDA and SQIVND (reference sequence). The CDR3 nucleotides read TGTGCCAGTAGTCAGACAGGGGGCGCAGTTTACGAGCAGTACTTC. This translates into CASSQTGGAVYEQYF.

The rearrangement joins TRBV5-1 to TRBJ1-1, with 8 bases matching TRBD1. The germline gives CDR1 SGHRS, CDR2 YFSETQ. The CDR3 contains 15 residues. The ends lost 2 bases at V and 5 bases at J; junction bases unmatched: 8. CDR3 sequence (DNA): TGCGCCAGCAGCTTTCAACGGACAGGGCAGACTGAAGCTTTCTTT. Encoded protein: CASSFQRTGQTEAFF.